This is a list of T cell receptor beta chains from one sample in a study of immune cell composition in non-small cell lung cancer. Using immunoSEQ multiplex PCR, the repertoire was profiled, and TCRdb retains in-frame clones only, with some absent. The repertoire holds 1,000 or so clones, with 79% as singletons. The sequencing input was lung tumor tissue. Receptors were obtained from a human donor with non-small cell lung cancer. The CDR3 runs from the conserved cysteine through the conserved F or W. A D gene is named only where the DNA matches it firmly. Only some rows state a clone size, as once, few, many or a class for expanded clones.

>-|TRBV27|TRBJ2-7|few
CASSTGYAYEQYF
TGTGCCAGCAGCACAGGTTACGCCTACGAGCAGTACTTC
>TRBD1|TRBV28|TRBJ1-4|-
CASSLWDRRDEKLFF
TGTGCCAGCAGTTTATGGGACAGGAGGGATGAAAAACTGTTTTTT
>-|TRBV27|TRBJ2-1|-
CASRRGGRVNEQFF
TGTGCCAGCAGGAGGGGGGGCCGGGTCAATGAGCAGTTCTTC
>-|TRBV28|TRBJ1-2|-
CASSLSGRGYTF
TGTGCCAGCAGTTTATCCGGCAGGGGCTACACCTTC
>-|TRBV30|TRBJ1-2|large
CAWPGYTF
TGTGCCTGGCCGGGCTACACCTTC
>-|TRBV28|TRBJ1-2|once
CASSLSGVGYTF
TGTGCCAGCAGTTTATCAGGGGTTGGCTACACCTTC
>TRBD1|TRBV11-2|TRBJ2-7|once
CASSFGTGRTYEQYF
TGTGCCAGCAGCTTTGGGACAGGGAGAACCTACGAGCAGTACTTC
>-|TRBV7-9|TRBJ2-3|-
CASSPPGRGRTDTQYF
TGTGCCAGCAGCCCACCCGGGCGGGGGCGCACAGATACGCAGTATTTT
>TRBD1|TRBV4-3|TRBJ2-2|few
CASSQDRGTGVTGELFF
TGCGCCAGCAGCCAAGATCGGGGGACAGGGGTTACCGGGGAGCTGTTTTTT
>-|TRBV7-6|TRBJ2-1|-
CASSLASSFSYNEQFF
TGTGCCAGCAGCTTAGCTTCTAGCTTCTCCTACAATGAGCAGTTCTTC
>TRBD1|TRBV4-1|TRBJ2-7|-
CASSQDWPGGTYEQYF
TGCGCCAGCAGCCAAGATTGGCCAGGGGGAACCTACGAGCAGTACTTC
>-|TRBV5-8|TRBJ1-2|-
CASSLDSQANYGYTF
TGTGCCAGCAGCTTGGATTCGCAGGCGAACTATGGCTACACCTTC
>-|TRBV7-2|TRBJ1-3|-
CASSSGFASGNTIYF
TGTGCCAGCAGCTCGGGGTTTGCCTCTGGAAACACCATATATTTT
>-|TRBV4-1|TRBJ2-7|few
CASRHGDYEQYF
TGCGCCAGCAGACACGGGGACTACGAGCAGTACTTC
>TRBD1|TRBV10-1|TRBJ2-1|-
CASSECSGQVNNEQFF
TGCGCCAGCAGTGAGTGCTCGGGACAGGTCAACAATGAGCAGTTCTTC
>-|TRBV9|TRBJ2-7|-
CASSEGVGPVYEQYF
TGTGCCAGCAGCGAGGGAGTCGGGCCGGTCTACGAGCAGTACTTC
>TRBD1|TRBV9|TRBJ1-2|-
CASSPQTGQPNYGYTF
TGTGCCAGCAGCCCACAGACGGGACAGCCTAACTATGGCTACACCTTC
>-|TRBV10-2|TRBJ1-1|-
CASTEGGTEAFF
TGCGCCAGCACCGAAGGGGGCACTGAAGCTTTCTTT
>-|TRBV28|TRBJ1-6|-
CASSEIINPSPLHF
TGTGCCAGCAGCGAGATAATAAACCCGTCACCCCTCCACTTT
>TRBD1|TRBV5-4|TRBJ2-7|-
CASSPGQGTRELYEQYF
TGTGCCAGCAGCCCGGGACAGGGTACCAGGGAGCTCTACGAGCAGTACTTC
>TRBD1|TRBV7-3|TRBJ1-1|-
CASSLDRGREAFF
TGTGCCAGCAGCTTAGACAGGGGGCGCGAAGCTTTCTTT
>-|TRBV30|TRBJ1-4|-
CAWSPDLRREKLFF
TGTGCCTGGAGTCCCGACCTACGGCGGGAAAAACTGTTTTTT
>TRBD1|TRBV10-1|TRBJ2-7|once
CASSDPGTVYEQYF
TGCGCCAGCAGTGATCCCGGGACAGTTTACGAGCAGTACTTC
>-|TRBV5-1|TRBJ1-6|-
CASSLGPPGSPLHF
TGCGCCAGCAGCTTGGGGCCACCTGGTTCACCCCTCCACTTT
>TRBD1|TRBV29-1|TRBJ2-7|-
CSVSAGTETYEQYF
TGCAGCGTCTCCGCCGGGACAGAGACCTACGAGCAGTACTTC
>-|TRBV7-2|TRBJ1-4|-
CASSFYEGELFF
TGTGCCAGCAGCTTCTACGAGGGAGAACTGTTTTTT